The entry below gives a single T cell receptor beta chain sequence along with its context. Its antigen is as yet unknown. These data come from a study of PD-1 blockade in mismatch repair-deficient tumors. Across the study: Patients had approximately 11 mismatch repair-deficient cancer types, all previously treated and progressing. Study results and caveats: After pembrolizumab, tumor-resident clones rose rapidly, then generally contracted before radiologic responses.

TCRdb's table, derived via immunoSEQ multiplex PCR, lists solely in-frame clones and lacks some. The data show roughly 130,000 clones, roughly 90% seen once. Every patient had mismatch repair deficiency by PCR or immunohistochemistry. TCR sequencing covered a few patients who responded to pembrolizumab. Looked up from germline, CDR1 is SEHNR and CDR2 is FQNEAQ (reference sequence). The CDR3 runs 18 residues. V lost 0 bases to trimming and J lost 0 bases, with 17 bases between them. The sample in question was peripheral blood, obtained approximately 73 weeks after starting pembrolizumab. The chain uses TRBV7-9 and TRBJ1-2; possibly TRBD1 for D (6 bases). The source of this sequence is an adult with mismatch repair-deficient cancer. The CDR3 region has the DNA TGTGCCAGCAGCTTAGCAAGTGGGGGCAGCCTAGCTAACTATGGCTACACCTTC. Amino acid sequence: CASSLASGGSLANYGYTF.